One sample yielded the 29 T cell receptor beta chains listed below, sequenced in a study of blood T cell repertoires in COVID-19. The protocol was immunoSEQ multiplex PCR, while the TCRdb copy is restricted to in-frame clones and leaves out a portion. The repertoire holds approximately 190,000 clones, about 88% seen once, with roughly 25% in the top ten. Sequencing was done on a sample of PBMCs or T cells enriched from blood (not recorded which). The receptor set was obtained from a woman aged 40 to 50 in a cohort exposed to, infected with or recovered from COVID-19 (not recorded which).

This clone came up many times. The CDR3 nucleotides read TGTGCCAGCAGTAGAGATCAGGGAGGGTTTGGCTACACCTTC. Its translation: CASSRDQGGFGYTF. The rearrangement links TRBV6-5 to TRBJ1-2; D may be TRBD1 (5 bases). The CDR3 runs 14 residues. Germline loops: CDR1 MNHEY, CDR2 SVGAGI. Trimming left V 5 bases short and J 7 bases short, with 17 bases between.

The V call is TRBV19, the J call TRBJ2-7; D not resolved. V dropped 3 bases and J dropped 3 bases, with 12 bases sitting between them. CDR3 length: 14 amino acids. Per the germline V gene, CDR1 is LNHDA and CDR2 is SQIVND (reference sequence). In nucleotides, the CDR3 is TGTGCCAGTAGTATCACAGTTTCACACTACGAGCAGTACTTC. Translation gives CASSITVSHYEQYF.

The count of this clone is one. The chain joins TRBV7-9 to TRBJ1-3, with 7 bases fitting TRBD1. J lost 3 bases, V lost 3 bases, and 2 bases had no gene match. The CDR3 has 14 amino acids. CDR1 and CDR2 from the germline V gene are SEHNR and FQNEAQ (reference sequence). This CDR3 is CASSFDRVGNTIYF. CDR3 nucleotide sequence: TGTGCCAGCAGCTTCGACAGGGTTGGAAACACCATATATTTT.

V is TRBV9 and J is TRBJ1-3, with a weak D call TRBD1 (6 bases). Germline-derived CDR1 and CDR2 are SGDLS and YYNGEE. The V end lost 5 bases, the J end lost 0 bases, and 12 bases lay between the germline ends. This CDR3 is 15 amino acids long. The CDR3 nucleotides read TGTGCCAGCAGTGCTGGACAGAACTCTGGAAACACCATATATTTT. Its protein product is CASSAGQNSGNTIYF.

CDR3 protein: CASSQEDGRAEEQFF. CDR3 bases: TGCGCCAGCAGCCAAGAAGACGGGAGGGCCGAGGAGCAGTTCTTC. The chain links TRBV4-3 to TRBJ2-1, with 8 bases identical to TRBD2. V lost 0 bases, J lost 10 bases, and 8 bases stayed unmatched. The CDR3 consists of 15 residues. CDR1 LGHNA and CDR2 YSLEER come from the germline V gene.

The V call is TRBV14, the J call TRBJ1-2; 9 nucleotides match TRBD1. Per germline, CDR1 SGHDN and CDR2 FVKESK. V shed 4 bases and J 6 bases; nucleotides not matched to a gene: 12. The CDR3 is 16 residues long. CDR3 amino acids: CASSPGQGYDFHGYTF. CDR3 nucleotide sequence: TGTGCCAGCAGCCCCGGACAGGGGTATGACTTTCATGGCTACACCTTC.

The chain uses TRBV6-1 and TRBJ1-4; 11 positions agree with TRBD1. V was pared by 1 base and J by 7 bases, with 2 bases of the junction left unmatched. CDR3 length: 15 amino acids. Germline CDR1 and CDR2: MNHNS and SASEGT. Here the CDR3 DNA reads TGTGCCAGCAGTGAAGGGACAGGGGGCTTTGAAAAACTGTTTTTT. This codes for CASSEGTGGFEKLFF.

The rearrangement joins TRBV6-1 to TRBJ1-5; 12 nucleotides match TRBD1. This CDR3 comprises 16 residues. Looked up from germline, CDR1 is MNHNS and CDR2 is SASEGT. J gave up 7 bases and V 2 bases, and 6 bases lay outside the gene matches. CDR3 in DNA: TGTGCCAGCAGTGAATGGGGACAGGGGGCTGGGCAGCCCCAGCATTTT. Protein product: CASSEWGQGAGQPQHF.

This clone showed up just once. V is TRBV29-1 and J is TRBJ2-2; weak D call: TRBD2 (6 bases). The CDR3 totals 12 residues. CDR1 is SQVTM, CDR2 ANQGSEA, per germline. V gave up 7 bases and J gave up 7 bases, with 13 bases separating them. The CDR3 DNA reads TGCAGCGGATGGACTATGGGCGGGGAGCTGTTTTTT. Encoded protein: CSGWTMGGELFF.

This clone was seen once. The chain carries TRBV4-3 and TRBJ2-1; 9 bases match TRBD2. The CDR3 contains 16 residues. The germline V gene has CDR1 LGHNA and CDR2 YSLEER. J was trimmed by 12 bases and V by 0 bases; bases with no gene match: 12. CDR3 amino acids: CASSQEEGGRAEGQFF. CDR3 DNA sequence: TGCGCCAGCAGCCAAGAGGAGGGCGGGAGGGCCGAAGGGCAGTTCTTC.

This chain connects TRBV6-2 or TRBV6-3 to TRBJ1-5; D remains unclear. V dropped 0 bases and J dropped 2 bases, with 17 bases sitting between them. This CDR3 contains 18 residues. In germline, CDR1 is MNHEY, CDR2 SVGEGT. This CDR3 is CASSYSTNWARGNQPQHF. DNA of the CDR3: TGTGCCAGCAGTTACTCGACAAATTGGGCGAGGGGCAATCAGCCCCAGCATTTT.

This sequence joins TRBV5-6 and TRBJ1-1; D gene unclear. CDR1 and CDR2 from the germline V gene are SGHDT and YYEEEE. Trimming took off 2 bases at V and 3 bases at J, with 8 bases between the two ends. This CDR3 has 13 amino acids. CDR3 sequence: CASSFEPDTEAFF. The CDR3 region has the DNA TGTGCCAGCAGCTTCGAGCCTGACACTGAAGCTTTCTTT.

The chain is built from TRBV5-1 and TRBJ2-1; 7 positions match TRBD1. This CDR3 has 19 residues. The ends lost 1 base at V and 4 bases at J; junction bases unmatched: 17. Germline V gene data show CDR1 as SGHRS and CDR2 as YFSETQ. The CDR3 DNA follows: TGCGCCAGCAGCTTGATGGCCAATCGAGAGGACAGGAGATACAATGAGCAGTTCTTC. It specifies CASSLMANREDRRYNEQFF. Complete variable domain (other parts from reference TRBV5-1 and TRBJ2-1): KAGVTQTPRYLIKTRGQQVTLSCSPISGHRSVSWYQQTPGQGLQFLFEYFSETQRNKGNFPGRFSGRQFSNSRSEMNVSTLELGDSALYLCASSLMANREDRRYNEQFFGPGTRLTVL.

The chain employs TRBV28 and TRBJ1-3; D possibly corresponds to TRBD1 (5 bases). Germline CDR1 MDHEN, CDR2 SYDVKM. Trimming left V 5 bases short and J 0 bases short, with 14 bases between. CDR3 length: 16 amino acids. DNA of the CDR3: TGTGCCAGCAGTGCCCCCAGGGCGCACTCTGGAAACACCATATATTTT. Translation: CASSAPRAHSGNTIYF.

The rearrangement uses TRBV6-2 or TRBV6-3 and TRBJ1-1; a possible D gene is TRBD1 (6 bases). V dropped 4 bases and J dropped 0 bases, with 12 bases sitting between them. Germline V gives CDR1 MNHEY, CDR2 SVGEGT. The CDR3 sequence is 15 residues long. The CDR3 bases are TGTGCCAGCAGTTTGGGAGGGGGGATGAACACTGAAGCTTTCTTT. This codes for CASSLGGGMNTEAFF.

This clone was detected only once. This chain connects TRBV19 to TRBJ2-7, with TRBD2 matching 8 bases. V lost 0 bases and J lost 1; bases outside the gene matches: 2. Germline V lookup: CDR1 LNHDA, CDR2 SQIVND (reference sequence). This CDR3 is built from 15 residues. The CDR3 sequence is CASSIDGGGSYEQYF. CDR3 bases: TGTGCCAGTAGTATAGATGGCGGGGGGTCCTACGAGCAGTACTTC.

This clone is a singleton in its sample. This rearrangement joins TRBV29-1 to TRBJ1-1; the D gene is possibly TRBD1 (5 bases). The V end was cut by 2 bases, the J end by 4 bases, with 20 bases between. CDR1 SQVTM and CDR2 ANQGSEA come from the germline V gene. The CDR3 covers 16 residues. The CDR3 nucleotides read TGCAGCGTTGAATCTGAGCAGGGCCCTTTGAGCACTGAAGCTTTCTTT. Translating gives CSVESEQGPLSTEAFF.

In this sample, this clone turned up a few times. The chain recombines TRBV4-3 with TRBJ2-7; TRBD2 matches at 11 bases. The CDR3 consists of 16 residues. Germline V gene sequence: CDR1 LGHNA, CDR2 YSLEER. The ends lost 4 bases at V and 5 bases at J; junction bases unmatched: 10. This chain's CDR3 is CASSPDTSGRYHEQYF. The CDR3 region has the DNA TGCGCCAGCAGCCCCGACACTAGCGGGAGATACCACGAGCAGTACTTC.

The chain carries TRBV10-3 and TRBJ1-2, with TRBD1 identical over 10 bases. The CDR3 length is 14 residues. The V and J ends lost 2 bases and 6 bases, in that order; junction bases with no gene match: 3. Germline loops: CDR1 ENHRY, CDR2 SYGVKD. CDR3 sequence reads: CAISETGTGDGYTF. The CDR3, as DNA: TGTGCCATCAGTGAGACCGGGACAGGGGATGGCTACACCTTC.

The rearrangement uses TRBV24-1 and TRBJ2-7; D is perhaps TRBD2 (6 bases). The CDR3 contains 14 residues. V gave up 6 bases and J gave up 2 bases, with 13 bases separating them. Germline CDR1 and CDR2: KGHDR and SFDVKD. CDR3 in amino acids: CATSLAGIPYEQYF. The CDR3 DNA sequence: TGTGCCACCAGTCTCGCGGGAATCCCCTACGAGCAGTACTTC.

The chain combines TRBV3-1 (or the pseudogene TRBV3-2) with TRBJ2-3, with 8 bases aligning to TRBD2. Trimming removed 2 bases from V and 4 bases from J; junction bases left unmatched: 5. The CDR3 is 15 amino acids. Germline CDR1 is LGHDT and CDR2 is YNNKEL (reference sequence). CDR3 sequence reads: CASSQPGLVADTQYF. As DNA, the CDR3 is TGTGCCAGCAGCCAACCGGGACTAGTGGCAGATACGCAGTATTTT.

This clone was observed a few times. V is TRBV24-1 and J is TRBJ1-1; 7 nucleotides match TRBD1. The CDR3 runs 13 residues. V gave up 4 bases and J gave up 4 bases; unmatched junction bases: 2. Germline lookup yields CDR1 KGHDR and CDR2 SFDVKD. The CDR3 coding sequence is TGTGCCACCAGTGAGGCAGGGGGCACTGAAGCTTTCTTT. This sequence encodes CATSEAGGTEAFF.

This sequence joins TRBV9 and TRBJ2-2, with 11 bases lining up with TRBD2. V dropped 0 bases and J dropped 7; count of bases not matched to a gene: 8. Germline V lookup: CDR1 SGDLS, CDR2 YYNGEE. The CDR3 length is 17 residues. Here the CDR3 DNA reads TGTGCCAGCAGCGTAGGATTAGCGGGAGGGCCCCTCGGGGAGCTGTTTTTT. The encoded protein is CASSVGLAGGPLGELFF. Using reference TRBV9 and TRBJ2-2 for the parts outside the CDR3, the full variable domain is DSGVTQTPKHLITATGQRVTLRCSPRSGDLSVYWYQQSLDQGLQFLIQYYNGEERAKGNILERFSAQQFPDLHSELNLSSLELGDSALYFCASSVGLAGGPLGELFFGEGSRLTVL.

The gene calls are TRBV7-9 and TRBJ2-7; 8 nucleotides align to TRBD1. With V trimmed by 5 bases and J by 0 bases, 12 bases remained unmatched. Per germline, CDR1 SEHNR and CDR2 FQNEAQ (reference sequence). The CDR3 spans 17 residues. CDR3 coding DNA: TGTGCCAGCAGCCCACCTGGACGGGGACAGGACTCCTACGAGCAGTACTTC. This encodes CASSPPGRGQDSYEQYF. The complete variable domain, with remaining parts taken from reference TRBV7-9 and TRBJ2-7, reads DTGVSQNPRHKITKRGQNVTFRCDPISEHNRLYWYRQTLGQGPEFLTYFQNEAQLEKSRLLSDRFSAERPKGSFSTLEIQRTEQGDSAMYLCASSPPGRGQDSYEQYFGPGTRLTVT.

The chain combines TRBV6-5 with TRBJ2-2; 11 bases agree with TRBD1. The CDR3 contains 14 residues. Germline CDR1 MNHEY, CDR2 SVGAGI. Germline trimming cut 9 bases from V and 5 bases from J; bases unmatched to any gene: 5. The CDR3, as DNA: TGTGCCAGTGGGGGGACAGGGGGAACCGGGGAGCTGTTTTTT. This codes for CASGGTGGTGELFF.

This clone was seen just once. This rearrangement joins TRBV7-9 to TRBJ1-2; D gene ambiguous. The ends were cut back, 3 bases at V and 2 bases at J, with 16 bases in the middle. Germline loops: CDR1 SEHNR, CDR2 FQNEAQ (reference sequence). CDR3 size: 16 residues. Here the CDR3 reads CASSFSMLTENYGYTF. Here the CDR3 DNA reads TGTGCCAGCAGCTTCTCCATGCTTACAGAGAACTATGGCTACACCTTC.

V and J are TRBV5-4 and TRBJ2-3, with TRBD1 matching over 7 bases. CDR3 size: 14 residues. Germline V gene sequence: CDR1 SGHNT, CDR2 YYREEE (reference sequence). The trim removed 3 bases at V and 4 bases at J, leaving 5 bases unmatched. The CDR3 spells CASSYSGGPDTQYF. The CDR3 DNA reads TGTGCCAGCAGCTACTCAGGGGGACCAGATACGCAGTATTTT.

The rearrangement joins TRBV7-9 to TRBJ1-2, with a weak D call TRBD1 (5 bases). Trimming took 4 bases from V and 8 from J, leaving 8 bases between them. Germline values: CDR1 SEHNR, CDR2 FQNEAQ (reference sequence). The CDR3 contains 11 residues. The DNA of the CDR3 is TGTGCCAGCAGCTCGCGGGGCGGCTACACCTTC. This encodes CASSSRGGYTF.

The chain recombines TRBV6-2 or TRBV6-3 with TRBJ1-1; unclear D gene. The CDR3 length is 11 residues. V dropped 0 bases and J dropped 12 bases, with 8 bases sitting between them. Germline V lookup: CDR1 MNHEY, CDR2 SVGEGT. The CDR3 region is CASSYSRATFF. CDR3 nucleotides: TGTGCCAGCAGTTACTCGAGGGCAACTTTCTTT.